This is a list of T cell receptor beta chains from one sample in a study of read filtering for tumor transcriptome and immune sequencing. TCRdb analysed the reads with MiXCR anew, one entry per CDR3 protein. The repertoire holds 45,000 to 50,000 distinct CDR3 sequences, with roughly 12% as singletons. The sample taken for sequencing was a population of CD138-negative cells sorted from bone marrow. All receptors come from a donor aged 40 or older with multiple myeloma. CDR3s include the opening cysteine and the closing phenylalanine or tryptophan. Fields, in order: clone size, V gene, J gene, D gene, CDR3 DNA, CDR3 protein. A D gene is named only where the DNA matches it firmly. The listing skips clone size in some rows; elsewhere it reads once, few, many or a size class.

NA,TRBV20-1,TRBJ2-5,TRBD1,TGCAGTACTAGAGAGGACAGGAACGACCAAGGGACCCAGTACTTC,CSTREDRNDQGTQYF
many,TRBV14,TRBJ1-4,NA,TGTGCCAGCAGCCTGGTTGGAGCAACTAATGAAAAACTGTTTTTT,CASSLVGATNEKLFF
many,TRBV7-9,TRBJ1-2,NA,TGTGCCAGCAGCCCAGGGACAAACTATGGCTACACCTTC,CASSPGTNYGYTF
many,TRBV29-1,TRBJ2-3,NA,TGCAGCGTTGAAGATCACGGGCTTCGCACAGATACGCAGTATTTT,CSVEDHGLRTDTQYF
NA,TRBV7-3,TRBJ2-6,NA,TGTGCCAGCAGCACGTCTTCCAACGTCCTGACTTTC,CASSTSSNVLTF
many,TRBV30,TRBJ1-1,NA,TGTGCCTGGAGAGATAGGGGCCGCGCTCGAGGGACTGAAGCTTTCTTT,CAWRDRGRARGTEAFF
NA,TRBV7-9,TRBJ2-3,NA,TGTGCCAGCAGCCACTCGACCAGGGAAGATACACAGTATTTT,CASSHSTREDTQYF
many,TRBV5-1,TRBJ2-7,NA,TGCGCCAGCGGCCCCCCGGGCTCCTACGAGCAGTACTTC,CASGPPGSYEQYF
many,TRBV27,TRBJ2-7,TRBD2,TGTGCCAGCAGTCTCTCTAGCGGCAGGACCTACGAGCAGTACTTC,CASSLSSGRTYEQYF
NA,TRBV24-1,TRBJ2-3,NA,TGTGCCACCGGGAACCCGGACAAAAGCACAGATACGCAGTATTTT,CATGNPDKSTDTQYF
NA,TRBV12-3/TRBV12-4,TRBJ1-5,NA,TGTGCCAGCAGTCCAAGGGGCGGGGCCGGCAATCAGCCCCAGCATTTT,CASSPRGGAGNQPQHF
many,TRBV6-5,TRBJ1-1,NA,TGTGCCAGCAGTTACGGGATGAACACTGAAGCTTTCTTT,CASSYGMNTEAFF
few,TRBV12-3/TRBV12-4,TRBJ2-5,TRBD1,TGTGCCAGTGGACGACAGGGGGAGACCCAGTACTTC,CASGRQGETQYF
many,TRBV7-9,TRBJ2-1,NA,TGTGCCAGCAGCTTAGCGCTCCGGCGCGGCATCTCAGAGGAGCAGTTCTTC,CASSLALRRGISEEQFF